This TCR beta chain stems from a study of OX40 agonist ivuxolimab in advanced cancers. As for the study in general: In this trial design, patients received ivuxolimab intravenously at 0.01 to 10 mg/kg every 2 weeks. Earlier anti-PD-1, anti-PD-L1 or anti-CTLA-4 therapy was permitted; over 35% had received some.

Sequencing was performed with immunoSEQ multiplex PCR; in TCRdb, only in-frame clones are kept and a portion is missing. The repertoire holds 70,000 to 90,000 clones, with roughly 80% as singletons. Study results and limitations: Averaging showed that CD8+ T cells had more expanded clones than CD4+ did. In the 0.1 to 3.0 mg/kg range, CD4+ and CD8+ blood T cells had expanded clonally by week 6.

The CDR3 is made up of 13 amino acids. V was shortened by 7 bases and J by 7 bases, with 14 bases between the two germline ends. Germline V gene sequence: CDR1 MNHNS, CDR2 SASEGT. To note about this clone: What it binds is not known.

The sequenced sample was CD4+ or CD8+ T cells sorted from blood, obtained in a trial of the OX40 agonist ivuxolimab. The sequence was obtained from an adult with an advanced solid tumor such as melanoma, head and neck, liver or kidney cancer. V is TRBV6-1 and J is TRBJ2-1; a weak D match, TRBD1 (6 bases). The CDR3 coding sequence is TGTGCCAGCAAAATACAGGGTGGGAATGAGCAGTTCTTC. Translating it yields CASKIQGGNEQFF.